This record covers a single TCR beta chain. This clone was seen more than once but under ten times. The antigen it recognizes is unknown. Qualities for individual bases were not recorded, and no much larger clone is one base off. The data belong to a study of T cell responses to AZD1222 COVID-19 vaccine (dated by TCRdb to the early 2020s). General notes on the study: A total of about 250 trial participants underwent TCR sequencing, of whom approximately 200 had received two doses of AZD1222 and 26 had received two doses of the MenACWY control vaccine. Enrollment into the trials was organized by age into subgroups of 18-55, 56-69 and 70-plus years, and those subgroups contained approximately 150, 30 and 60 TCR-sequenced participants, respectively.

The time point label of this sample denotes: baseline before first vaccination. The treatment or condition label here, explained by the study, means: meningococcal conjugate vaccine given as trial control. Vaccinee samples came from UK trials COV001 and COV002, including a single-blind randomized controlled phase 2/3 trial of AZD1222 (ChAdOx1 nCoV-19) in healthy adults. For TCRbeta chain sequencing, PBMC samples from trial participants were taken at day 0 and at day 28 after the second dose. The V end loses 0 bases and the J end loses 0 bases, and a stretch of 7 bases separates them. The CDR3 contains 14 residues, cysteine and phenylalanine counted. Just the 42-base CDR3 DNA is kept, in frame starting at base 1. The germline V gene yields SGDLS for CDR1 and YYNGEE for CDR2. Paper-wide results and their limitations: In the small 56-69-year group, the increase in depth fell short of significance, most likely because of low power. Epitopes outside the regions mutated in the B.1.351 and B.1.1.7 variants were reportedly recognized by nearly half of the unique spike-specific TCRs. No day 14 peak-response samples were available, so repertoires were characterized only after the peak T cell response. The vaccine-associated CD4 TCRs covered the entire spike protein, and the dominant responses fell in regions 160-218 and 743-854. Participants were mostly white British and included more females than males, and it was suggested by the authors that clonal diversity may have been underestimated. A significant rise in spike-specific TCR breadth and depth was observed after two AZD1222 doses relative to day 0 and relative to MenACWY recipients. Only 5 to 7 AZD1222 recipients were SARS-CoV-2 seropositive at baseline, limiting conclusions about previously exposed vaccinees.

The CDR3 regions of human TCRbeta chains were analyzed by immunosequencing. For the original study's pipeline: Repertoire TCRs were matched against a reference library of SARS-CoV-2-specific TCRs generated with the MIRA antigen-specificity platform. Breadth was defined as the fraction of unique TCRs that were SARS-CoV-2-associated. Depth was defined as the fraction of total T cells that were SARS-CoV-2-associated. Using the MIRA data, each spike-specific TCR was assigned both to the spike region to which the TCR was reactive and to a CD4 or CD8 class. Log10-transformed breadth and depth values were compared by one-way ANOVA with Sidak's multiple comparisons tests. This immuneACCESS table, as held by TCRdb, lists in-frame sequences with V and J called but not all clones. Of the missing ones, under half trace to an unresolved V gene in checked studies; the others have no known cause. That table gives V, J and clone size, and the DNA gave D and trimming. The sample table contains some 140,000 clones; only one count was recorded for 80% to 90% of them. 5% to 6% of the sample rests with the top ten.

The chain was built from TRBV9 and TRBJ2-7, and possibly TRBD1, on 5 matching bases. The sequencing used peripheral blood, collected on day 0 of MenACWY control vaccination. The sequence derives from an adult in good health. The DNA sequence follows: TGTGCCAGCAGCGTAGGGGGCTCCTCCTACGAGCAGTACTTC. It translates to CASSVGGSSYEQYF.